This TCR beta chain came from a study of T cells in Graves' hyperthyroidism and ophthalmopathy (dated 2019 in TCRdb). Study-level background: Peripheral blood samples were taken at initial diagnosis, before any treatment was given. To identify TCR V-J signatures that set the groups apart, the researchers used a discovery cohort of 100 patients, made up of 40 to 45 with Graves' ophthalmopathy and some 60 with stable Graves' hyperthyroidism. Prospective prediction of ophthalmopathy was tested in an independent validation cohort consisting of 18 hyperthyroidism patients and around 16 patients who later progressed to ophthalmopathy. The 100 or so discovery patients were randomly divided into training and test sets at a 7:3 ratio. In addition, the study compared T-cell repertoires in thyroid tissue and in blood from about 6 Graves' hyperthyroidism patients. Following sampling, methimazole starting at 30 mg daily was given to hyperthyroidism patients, and high-dose intravenous methylprednisolone was given to ophthalmopathy patients. According to the paper, TCR Vbeta CDR3 sequencing was carried out on some 130 peripheral blood samples, which came from under 50 ophthalmopathy, under 85 hyperthyroidism and approximately 17 progressor patients.

Turning to this clonotype: This receptor's antigen is unknown. Base quality data are lacking; no much larger clone is found one base away.

On the study overall, not on this receptor specifically: Most expanded thyroid clonotypes (frequency above 0.001) were also found in blood, which suggests that blood repertoires may mirror thyroid immune responses. In validation, the model predicted progression to ophthalmopathy with over 60% sensitivity and roughly 72% specificity, a median of 6.5 months before onset. In cross-validation, a model built on a 13 V-J signature told ophthalmopathy apart from stable hyperthyroidism with under 90% sensitivity and about 81% specificity, and in testing the same model reached 80%/75%. No statistical method was used to fix the sample size in advance, and group allocation was not hidden from the investigators.

There are 13 amino acids in the CDR3, from cysteine to phenylalanine inclusive. The retained sequence is limited to the CDR3, 39 bases, with the frame set at the first base. A distance of 21 bases separates the germline ends of V and J, which lose 6 bases and 15 bases respectively. Via the germline V gene, CDR1 is MGHDK and CDR2 SYGVNS. TCR beta CDR3 regions were amplified from RNA transcripts. The TCR CDR3 was subjected to a first round of RT-PCR using the HTBI primer set and the Qiagen OneStep RT-PCR kit. Libraries were constructed in a second round of multiplex PCR, after which size selection and purification were carried out. Libraries were sequenced paired-end with 100 bp reads on an Illumina HiSeq2000. The paper's processing steps were these. SOAPnuke was used to process the raw data, throwing out any read that contained adapters or uncalled bases, had a mean Phred below 15, or lacked an exact constant-primer or identifier match. High-quality paired reads were merged using COPE v1.2.5, and each unique nucleotide sequence was defined as a clonotype. MiTCR v1.1 was used to align clonotypes to the IMGT TRBV, TRBD and TRBJ reference segments. Analysis was restricted to V-J combinations with a frequency above 0.0001, which covered 99.2% of repertoires. The TCS score was defined as the ratio of F50 (clonal expansion) to E x V (chaos), calculated using BLOSUM62-based TCRdist between CDR3 peptides within each V-J. Welch's t-statistics and random forest reduced fewer than 600 V-J features to 10 to 15, which were used in a naive Bayes classifier (R e1071). In-frame beta chains were kept once TCRdb had trimmed the public reads at Q25 with fastp and called clones with MiXCR. Each CDR3 protein appears once, grouped with its most common genes and DNA. The V and J calls were determined by TCRdb, not by the authors. A total of 300,000 or so distinct CDR3 sequences appear in this sample, 15% to 20% of them only once. In total, the top ten clones hold just over 55% of the sample.

In the ophthalmopathy patients, disease was moderately to severely active, with a Clinical Activity Score of 3 or more, a NOSPECS grade of 4 or more, and a duration of less than 3 months. The study excluded patients with uncontrolled infections, other autoimmune diseases, pregnancy or lactation. Diagnoses were established on the basis of clinical symptoms, serum thyroxine and TRAb, thyroid ultrasound, and orbital computed tomography. PBMCs were separated from under 11 ml of fresh peripheral blood using Ficoll-Paque density gradient centrifugation. Total RNA was extracted with Trizol reagent, and quality was checked on an Agilent 2100 Bioanalyzer.

The receptor was isolated from a woman aged 55-70 years with Graves' ophthalmopathy. The rearrangement joined TRBV25-1 to TRBJ1-5; a weak D assignment points to TRBD1 (5 bases agree). Sequencing used blood. The nucleotide sequence is given as TGTGCCAGCAGCGGGGGTACGGCAGGGATTCGGCATTTT. Translated, it gives CASSGGTAGIRHF. This CDR3, with the reference TRBV25-1 and TRBJ1-5 proteins standing in past its ends, gives the full variable domain EADIYQTPRYLVIGTGKKITLECSQTMGHDKMYWYQQDPGMELHLIHYSYGVNSTEKGDLSSESTVSRIRTEHFPLTLESARPSHTSQYLCASSGGTAGIRHFGDGTRLSIL.